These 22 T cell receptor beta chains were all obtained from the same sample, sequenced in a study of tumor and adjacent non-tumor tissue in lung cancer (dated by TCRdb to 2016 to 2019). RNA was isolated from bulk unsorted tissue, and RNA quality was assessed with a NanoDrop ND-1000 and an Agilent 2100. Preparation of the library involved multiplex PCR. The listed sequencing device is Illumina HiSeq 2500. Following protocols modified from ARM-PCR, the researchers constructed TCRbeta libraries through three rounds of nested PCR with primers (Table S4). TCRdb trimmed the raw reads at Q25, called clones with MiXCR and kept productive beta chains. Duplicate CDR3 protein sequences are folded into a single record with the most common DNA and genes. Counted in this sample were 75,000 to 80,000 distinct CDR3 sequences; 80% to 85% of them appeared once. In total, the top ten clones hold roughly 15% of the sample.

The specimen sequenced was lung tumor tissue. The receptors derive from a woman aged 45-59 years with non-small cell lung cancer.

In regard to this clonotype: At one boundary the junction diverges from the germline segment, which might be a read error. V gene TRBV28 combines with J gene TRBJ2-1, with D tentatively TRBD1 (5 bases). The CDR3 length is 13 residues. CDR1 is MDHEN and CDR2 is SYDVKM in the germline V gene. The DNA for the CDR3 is TGTGCCAGTAGTTACGACAGAAACAATGAGCAGTTCTTC. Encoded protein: CASSYDRNNEQFF.

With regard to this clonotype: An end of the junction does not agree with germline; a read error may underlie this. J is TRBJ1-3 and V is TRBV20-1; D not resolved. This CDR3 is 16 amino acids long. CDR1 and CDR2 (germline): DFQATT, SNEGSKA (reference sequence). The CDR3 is CSASVGGVSFGNTIYF. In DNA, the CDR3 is TGTAGTGCTAGCGTCGGTGGAGTTTCCTTTGGAAACACCATATATTTT.

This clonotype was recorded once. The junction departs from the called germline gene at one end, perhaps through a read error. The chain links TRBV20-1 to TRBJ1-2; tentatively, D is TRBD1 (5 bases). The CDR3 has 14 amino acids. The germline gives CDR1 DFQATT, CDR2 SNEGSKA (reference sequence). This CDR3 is CSASPGPRVTGYTF. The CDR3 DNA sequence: TGTAGTGCGTCCCCGGGACCGAGGGTTACTGGCTACACCTTC.

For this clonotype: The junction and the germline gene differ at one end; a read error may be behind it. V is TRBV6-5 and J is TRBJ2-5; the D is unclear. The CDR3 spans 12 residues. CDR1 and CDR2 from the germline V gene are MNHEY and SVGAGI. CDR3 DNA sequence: TGTGTCAGCAGTCGCACTTCAGAGACCCGGTACTTC. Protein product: CVSSRTSETRYF.

The CDR3 nucleotides read TGTGCCAGCAGTTGGGGTTCTGGAAACACCATATATTTT. Translating it yields CASSWGSGNTIYF. This rearrangement joins TRBV28 to TRBJ1-3; D remains ambiguous. Per the germline V gene, CDR1 is MDHEN and CDR2 is SYDVKM. V lost 4 bases and J lost 1, with 5 bases in between. There are 13 residues in the CDR3.

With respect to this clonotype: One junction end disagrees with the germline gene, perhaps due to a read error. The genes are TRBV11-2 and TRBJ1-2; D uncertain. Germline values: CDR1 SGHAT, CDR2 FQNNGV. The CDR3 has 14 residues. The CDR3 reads CASSLTRTYYGHTF. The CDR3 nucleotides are TGTGCTAGCAGCTTAACACGTACTTACTATGGCCACACCTTC.

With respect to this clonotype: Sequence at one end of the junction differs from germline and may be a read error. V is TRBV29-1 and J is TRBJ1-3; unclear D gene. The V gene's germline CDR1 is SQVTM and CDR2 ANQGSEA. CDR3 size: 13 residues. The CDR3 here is CSVLRNSGNTMYF. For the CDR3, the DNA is TGCAGCGTTCTTAGAAACTCTGGAAACACCATGTATTTT. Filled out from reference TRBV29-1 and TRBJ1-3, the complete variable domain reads SAVISQKPSRDICQRGTSLTIQCQVDSQVTMMFWYRQQPGQSLTLIATANQGSEATYESGFVIDKFPISRPNLTFSTLTVSNMSPEDSSIYLCSVLRNSGNTMYFGEGSWLTVV.

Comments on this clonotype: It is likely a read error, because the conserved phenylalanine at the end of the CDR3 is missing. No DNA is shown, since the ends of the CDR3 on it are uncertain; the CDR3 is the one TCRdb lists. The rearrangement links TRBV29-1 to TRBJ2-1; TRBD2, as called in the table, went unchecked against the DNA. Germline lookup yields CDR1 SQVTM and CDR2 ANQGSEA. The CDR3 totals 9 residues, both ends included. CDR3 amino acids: CNGGGPEFI.

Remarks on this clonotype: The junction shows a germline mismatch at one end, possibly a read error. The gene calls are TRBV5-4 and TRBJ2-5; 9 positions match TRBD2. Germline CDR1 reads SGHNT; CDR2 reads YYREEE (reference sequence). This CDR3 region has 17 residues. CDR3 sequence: CASSSGASGNLQETQYF. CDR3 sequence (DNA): TGTGCTAGCAGCTCCGGGGCTAGCGGGAACCTACAAGAGACCCAGTACTTC.

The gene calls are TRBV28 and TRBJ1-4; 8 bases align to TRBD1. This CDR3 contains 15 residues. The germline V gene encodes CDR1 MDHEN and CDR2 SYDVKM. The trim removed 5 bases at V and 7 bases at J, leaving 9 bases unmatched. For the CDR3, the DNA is TGTGCCAGCAGTCCCGGACAGGGAGATAGTGAAAAACTGTTTTTT. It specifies CASSPGQGDSEKLFF.

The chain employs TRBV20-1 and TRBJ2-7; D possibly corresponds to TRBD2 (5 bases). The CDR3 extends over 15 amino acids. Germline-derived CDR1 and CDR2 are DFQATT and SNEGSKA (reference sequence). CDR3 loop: CSGRDPRGTGYEQYF. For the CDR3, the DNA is TGCAGCGGTAGAGATCCCCGGGGTACGGGCTACGAGCAGTACTTC.

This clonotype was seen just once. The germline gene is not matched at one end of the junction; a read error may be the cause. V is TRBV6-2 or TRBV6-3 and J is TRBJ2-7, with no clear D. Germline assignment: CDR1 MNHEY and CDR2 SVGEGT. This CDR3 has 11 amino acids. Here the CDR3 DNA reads TGTGCCAACAGTGACCTCTACGTGCAGTACTTC. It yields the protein CANSDLYVQYF.

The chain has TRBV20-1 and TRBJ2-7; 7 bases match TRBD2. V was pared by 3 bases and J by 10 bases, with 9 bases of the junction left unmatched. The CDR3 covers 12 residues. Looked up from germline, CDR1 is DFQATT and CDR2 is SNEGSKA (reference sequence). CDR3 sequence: CSASGRTMDQYF. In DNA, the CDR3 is TGCAGTGCTAGCGGGAGGACCATGGATCAGTACTTC.

The CDR3 region has the DNA TGTGCCAGCAGCTTGGCCAGCGTAGGCGAGCAGTACTTC. This encodes CASSLASVGEQYF. The chain employs TRBV5-4 and TRBJ2-7; D remains unclear. CDR1 is SGHNT, CDR2 YYREEE, per germline (reference sequence). This CDR3 spans 13 amino acids. V dropped 0 bases and J dropped 6 bases, with 10 bases sitting between them. The entire variable domain, with the rest obtained from reference TRBV5-4 and TRBJ2-7, is as follows: ETGVTQSPTHLIKTRGQQVTLRCSSQSGHNTVSWYQQALGQGPQFIFQYYREEENGRGNFPPRFSGLQFPNYSSELNVNALELDDSALYLCASSLASVGEQYFGPGTRLTVT.

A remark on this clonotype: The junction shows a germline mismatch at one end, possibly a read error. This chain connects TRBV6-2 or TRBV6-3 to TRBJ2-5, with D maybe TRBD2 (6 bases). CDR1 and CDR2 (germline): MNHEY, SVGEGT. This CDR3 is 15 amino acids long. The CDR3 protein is CASNYGTGSEETQYF. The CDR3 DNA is TGTGCTAGCAATTACGGTACCGGGAGCGAAGAGACCCAGTACTTC.

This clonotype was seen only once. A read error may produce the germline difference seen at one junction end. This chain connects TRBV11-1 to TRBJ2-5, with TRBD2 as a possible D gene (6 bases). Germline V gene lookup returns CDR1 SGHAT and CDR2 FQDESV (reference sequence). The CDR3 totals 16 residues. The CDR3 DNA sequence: TGTGCCAGCAGCTCAATATGGGGTAGCGGACAAGAGACCCAATACTTC. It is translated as CASSSIWGSGQETQYF.

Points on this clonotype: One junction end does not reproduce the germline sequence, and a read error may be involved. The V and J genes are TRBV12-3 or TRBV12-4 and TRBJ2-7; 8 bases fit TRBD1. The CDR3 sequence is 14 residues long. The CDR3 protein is CASNWGQAAREQYF. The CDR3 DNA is TGTGCCAGCAACTGGGGACAGGCGGCAAGGGAGCAATACTTC.

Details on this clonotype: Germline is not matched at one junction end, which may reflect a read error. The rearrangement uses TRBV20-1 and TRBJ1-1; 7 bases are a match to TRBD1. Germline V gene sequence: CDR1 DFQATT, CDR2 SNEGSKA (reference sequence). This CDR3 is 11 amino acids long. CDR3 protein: CTASPDRVVFF. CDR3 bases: TGCACTGCTAGTCCTGACAGGGTAGTTTTCTTT.

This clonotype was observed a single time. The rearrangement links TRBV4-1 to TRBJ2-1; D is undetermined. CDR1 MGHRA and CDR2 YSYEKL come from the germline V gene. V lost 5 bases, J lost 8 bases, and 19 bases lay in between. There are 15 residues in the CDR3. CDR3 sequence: CASSAVSARIDEQFF. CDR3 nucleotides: TGCGCCAGCAGCGCAGTGAGCGCCAGGATTGATGAGCAGTTCTTC.

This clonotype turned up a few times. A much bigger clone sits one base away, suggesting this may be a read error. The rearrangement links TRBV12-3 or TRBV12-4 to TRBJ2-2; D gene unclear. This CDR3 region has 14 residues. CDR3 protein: CTSSTTRVAGELFF. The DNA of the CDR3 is TGTACCAGCAGCACGACAAGGGTTGCCGGGGAGCTGTTTTTT.

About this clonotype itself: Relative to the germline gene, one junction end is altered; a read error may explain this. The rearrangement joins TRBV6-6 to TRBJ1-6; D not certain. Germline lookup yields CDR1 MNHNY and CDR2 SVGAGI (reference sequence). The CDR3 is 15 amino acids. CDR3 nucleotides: TGTGCCAGCAGCCTCGGAACAGAGAATAATTCACCCTTCCACTTT. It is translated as CASSLGTENNSPFHF.

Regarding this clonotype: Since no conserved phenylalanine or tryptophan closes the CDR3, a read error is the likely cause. The CDR3 protein is CACSLGHYQQFS. Here the CDR3 DNA reads TGTGCGTGCAGCTTGGGACACTACCAGCAGTTCTCC. V is TRBV11-2 and J is TRBJ2-1; TRBD1 might be the D (6 bases). Germline CDR1 is SGHAT and CDR2 is FQNNGV. This CDR3 has 12 amino acids.